This TCR beta chain comes out of a study of beta chain features in type 1 diabetes. This clone was recorded a few times. Its antigen is unidentified. The authors reverse transcribed all of the isolated RNA, so sequencing captured expressed TCRB transcripts. Sequencing used immunoSEQ multiplex PCR; TCRdb keeps in-frame clones, though not all of them. This sample yields approximately 100,000 clones, of which roughly 28% are seen a single time; more than 0.5% belongs to the top ten. Whole-study findings and limits: Shortening of TCRB CDR3s, moderate but significant, appeared in all four CD4+ subsets of Type 1 diabetes patients.

The germline V gene has CDR1 MNHEY and CDR2 SMNVEV (reference sequence). V was pared by 5 bases and J by 1 base, with 8 bases between. This CDR3 is built from 14 residues. This sequence originates from a woman younger than 35 with type 1 diabetes. The sample comprised central memory CD4+ T cells from blood. The rearrangement uses TRBV27 and TRBJ2-2; D remains ambiguous. CDR3 protein: CASSLARNTGELFF. In DNA, the CDR3 is TGTGCCAGCAGTCTGGCAAGGAACACCGGGGAGCTGTTTTTT.